One and the same sample provided the 3 T cell receptor beta chains below, sequenced in a study of early T cells in non-severe SARS-CoV-2 infection. TCRdb redid the calling of the 5' RACE reads with MiXCR, one entry per CDR3 protein. Of 63,000 or so distinct CDR3 sequences listed, around 10% are singletons. This material consisted of whole blood, taken at baseline. The receptor source for this set is an adult who was a healthcare worker with PCR-confirmed SARS-CoV-2 infection or an uninfected control (not recorded which).

This clonotype was seen a single time. V is TRBV2 and J is TRBJ1-1, with TRBD1 as a possible D gene (5 bases). The length of the CDR3 is 14 residues. With 7 bases removed from V and 6 bases from J, the gap between germline ends came to 18 bases. From germline, CDR1 is SNHLY and CDR2 FYNNEI. The CDR3 nucleotides are TGTGCCAGCATCCCCGTAGGGAAGGGACCTGAAGCTTTCTTT. Translation gives CASIPVGKGPEAFF.

There are a few counts of this clonotype. J is TRBJ2-3 and V is TRBV2; TRBD2 is a possible D gene (5 bases). This CDR3 spans 16 amino acids. Germline CDR1 SNHLY, CDR2 FYNNEI. Trimming cost V 5 bases and J 0 bases, with 15 bases left between them. In nucleotides, the CDR3 is TGTGCCAGCAGTTTAAGAGCGGCAACTAGCACAGATACGCAGTATTTT. The encoded protein is CASSLRAATSTDTQYF.

This chain uses TRBV6-6 with TRBJ1-2; D gene ambiguous. The germline CDR1 and CDR2 sequences are MNHNY and SVGAGI (reference sequence). V was trimmed by 4 bases and J by 8 bases, leaving 14 bases between them. This CDR3 has 13 residues. The CDR3, as DNA: TGTGCCAGCAGTTTCAGTGGGGAAGAGGGCTACACCTTC. As protein: CASSFSGEEGYTF.